This entry concerns a single TCR beta chain. The data originate from a study of blood T cell repertoires in COVID-19. Study details: Specimens from acute and convalescent COVID-19 originated in the United States, Italy and Spain. T cells, B-cell-depleted T cells, or PBMCs provided the cDNA or gDNA that served as material.

V lost 0 bases and J 6 bases, leaving 9 bases between the germline ends. CDR1 and CDR2 from the germline V gene are LGHNA and YSLEER. This CDR3 is built from 15 residues. How the authors handled the data: Quantification of nucleated cells was approximated via reference gene primer amplification. Libraries were prepared by immunoSEQ multiplex PCR; TCRdb keeps only in-frame clonotypes and omits some of them. For V, J and clone size, that table is used; D and trimming come from the DNA. The sample holds 90,000 to 150,000 clones; over 65% are singletons and the top ten take roughly 6%. Sequences were obtained from peripheral blood. This TCR came from a man between 65 and 85 years old with acute or convalescent COVID-19. The chain is built from TRBV4-3 and TRBJ1-6; D is undetermined. CDR3 DNA: TGCGCCAGCAGCCAAGATTTTCAGGTTAATTCACCCCTCCACTTT. Amino acids: CASSQDFQVNSPLHF.